The 7 T cell receptor beta chains listed next were all sequenced from one sample in a study of radiation and T cells in renal cell carcinoma. Repertoires were generated with immunoSEQ multiplex PCR, while TCRdb's copy carries only in-frame clones and drops some. In the table there are about 140,000 clones, over 80% of which are singletons. Time point given: baseline pretreatment blood. As for treatment: 15 Gy SBRT to primary tumor, nephrectomy 4 weeks later. Sequencing was performed on blood, taken from a patient whose treatment included radiotherapy and nephrectomy. The receptors derive from a woman in her forties or fifties with renal cell carcinoma.

The chain uses TRBV4-1 and TRBJ1-5; no firm D call. V was pared by 4 bases and J by 7 bases, with 23 bases between. This CDR3 spans 17 amino acids. The V gene's germline CDR1 is MGHRA and CDR2 YSYEKL. CDR3: CASSPAPGLQGGQPQHF. As DNA, the CDR3 is TGCGCCAGCAGCCCGGCCCCCGGGCTCCAAGGCGGGCAGCCCCAGCATTTT.

The chain uses TRBV6-5 and TRBJ2-7, with a possible D match to TRBD1 (6 bases). V lost 9 bases, J lost 6 bases, and 15 bases lay in between. Germline V gene sequence: CDR1 MNHEY, CDR2 SVGAGI. The CDR3 is 12 amino acids. CDR3: CASKTGQGEQYF. The CDR3 bases are TGTGCCAGTAAAACAGGGCAAGGCGAGCAGTACTTC.

The chain's CDR3 is CASSVGPYGYTF. The CDR3 nucleotides are TGTGCCAGCAGCGTAGGTCCGTATGGCTACACCTTC. V gene TRBV9 combines with J gene TRBJ1-2; D remains unclear. V was shortened by 0 bases and J by 5 bases, with 5 bases between the two germline ends. The V gene's germline CDR1 is SGDLS and CDR2 YYNGEE. The CDR3 totals 12 residues.

The chain recombines TRBV19 with TRBJ1-4, with D possibly matching TRBD1 (6 bases). CDR3 length equals 14 residues. V was trimmed by 5 bases and J by 3 bases, leaving 10 bases between them. Per the germline V gene, CDR1 is LNHDA and CDR2 is SQIVND (reference sequence). CDR3 protein: CASSSHRANEKLFF. The CDR3 DNA reads TGTGCCAGTAGTTCTCACAGGGCTAATGAAAAACTGTTTTTT.

The rearrangement joins TRBV10-3 to TRBJ2-1; 7 nucleotides agree with TRBD2. The CDR3 has 14 amino acids. The V and J ends lost 3 bases and 6 bases, in that order; junction bases with no gene match: 5. Germline CDR1 ENHRY, CDR2 SYGVKD. CDR3 residues: CAISDSGPINEQFF. CDR3 nucleotides: TGTGCCATCAGTGATAGCGGGCCCATCAATGAGCAGTTCTTC.

The chain is built from TRBV7-8 and TRBJ1-2; 8 bases are shared with TRBD1. The CDR3 has 16 amino acids. Trimming removed 1 base from V and 5 bases from J; junction bases left unmatched: 9. Germline CDR1 reads SGHVS; CDR2 reads FQNEAQ. CDR3 residues: CASSLGRTGLRYGYTF. The DNA of the CDR3 is TGTGCCAGCAGCTTAGGCCGGACAGGGCTTAGATATGGCTACACCTTC.

The genes are TRBV6-6 and TRBJ1-5; 9 nucleotides line up with TRBD1. The CDR3 contains 14 residues. CDR1 is MNHNY, CDR2 SVGAGI, per germline (reference sequence). V was pared by 6 bases and J by 3 bases, with 3 bases of the junction left unmatched. The CDR3 reads CASRQGAVNQPQHF. As DNA, the CDR3 is TGTGCCAGCAGACAGGGGGCCGTCAATCAGCCCCAGCATTTT.